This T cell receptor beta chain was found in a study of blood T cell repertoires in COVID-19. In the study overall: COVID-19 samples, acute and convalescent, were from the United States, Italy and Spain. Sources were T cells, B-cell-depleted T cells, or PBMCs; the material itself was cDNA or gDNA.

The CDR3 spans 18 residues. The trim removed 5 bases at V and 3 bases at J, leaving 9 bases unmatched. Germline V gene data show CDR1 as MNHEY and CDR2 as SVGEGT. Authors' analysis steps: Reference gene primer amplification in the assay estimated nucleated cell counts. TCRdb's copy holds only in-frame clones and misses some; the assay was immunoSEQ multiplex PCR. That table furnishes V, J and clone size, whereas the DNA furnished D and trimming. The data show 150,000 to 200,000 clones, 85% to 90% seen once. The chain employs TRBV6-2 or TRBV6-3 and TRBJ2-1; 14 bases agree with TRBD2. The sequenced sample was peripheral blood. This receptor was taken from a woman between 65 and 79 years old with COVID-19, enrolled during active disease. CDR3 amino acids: CASSGLLTSGRGYNEQFF. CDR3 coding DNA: TGTGCCAGCAGTGGGCTCTTGACTAGCGGGAGGGGCTACAATGAGCAGTTCTTC.